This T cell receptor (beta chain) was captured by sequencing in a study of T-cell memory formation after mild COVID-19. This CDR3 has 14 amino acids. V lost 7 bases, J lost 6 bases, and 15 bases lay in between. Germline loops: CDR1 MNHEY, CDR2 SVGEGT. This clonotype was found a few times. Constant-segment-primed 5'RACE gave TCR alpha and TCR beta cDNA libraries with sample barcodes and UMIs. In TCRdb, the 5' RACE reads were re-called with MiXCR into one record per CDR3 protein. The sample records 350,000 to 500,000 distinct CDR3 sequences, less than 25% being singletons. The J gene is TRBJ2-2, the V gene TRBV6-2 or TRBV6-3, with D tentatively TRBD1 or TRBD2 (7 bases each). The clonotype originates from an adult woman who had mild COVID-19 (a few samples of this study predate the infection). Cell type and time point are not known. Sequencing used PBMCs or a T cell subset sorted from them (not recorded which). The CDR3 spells CASKGRGRAGELFF. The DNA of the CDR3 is TGTGCCAGCAAAGGGAGGGGGCGAGCCGGGGAGCTGTTTTTT.